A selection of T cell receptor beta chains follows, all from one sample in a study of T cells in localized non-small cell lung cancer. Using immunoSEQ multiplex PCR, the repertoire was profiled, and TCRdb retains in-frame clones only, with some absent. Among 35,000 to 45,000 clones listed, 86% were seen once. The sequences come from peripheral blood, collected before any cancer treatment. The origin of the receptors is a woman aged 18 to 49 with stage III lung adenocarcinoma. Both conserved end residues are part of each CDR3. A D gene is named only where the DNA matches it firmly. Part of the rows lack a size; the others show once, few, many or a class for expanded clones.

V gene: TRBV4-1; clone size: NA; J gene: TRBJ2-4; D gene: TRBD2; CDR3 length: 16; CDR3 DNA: TGCGCCAGCAGCCACGGACTAGCGGGGGGGAAAAACATTCAGTACTTC; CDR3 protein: CASSHGLAGGKNIQYF
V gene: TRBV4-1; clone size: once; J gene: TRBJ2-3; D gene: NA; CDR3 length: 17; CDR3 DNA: TGCGCCAGCAGCCAAGACCCCACCCAGCGGGGCACAGATACGCAGTATTTT; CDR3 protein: CASSQDPTQRGTDTQYF
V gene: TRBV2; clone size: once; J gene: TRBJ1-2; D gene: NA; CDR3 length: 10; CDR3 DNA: TGTGCCAGATGGGGGGACGGCTACACCTTC; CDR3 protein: CARWGDGYTF
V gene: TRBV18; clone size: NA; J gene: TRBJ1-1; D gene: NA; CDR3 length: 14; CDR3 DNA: TGTGCCAGCTCGCCATATTCCGGGGGCCGGGAAGCTTTCTTT; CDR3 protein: CASSPYSGGREAFF
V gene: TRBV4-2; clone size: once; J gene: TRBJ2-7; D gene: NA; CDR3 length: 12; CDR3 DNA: TGTGCCAGCAGCCACGAGGACAGCGAGCAGTACTTC; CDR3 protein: CASSHEDSEQYF
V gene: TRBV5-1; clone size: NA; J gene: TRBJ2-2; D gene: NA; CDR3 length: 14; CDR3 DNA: TGCGCCAGCAGCTTGGACGGAGACACCGGGGAGCTGTTTTTT; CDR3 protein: CASSLDGDTGELFF
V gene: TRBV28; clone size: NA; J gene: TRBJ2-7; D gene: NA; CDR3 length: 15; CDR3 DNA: TGTGCCAGCACCCCCCAAGCGGGCAGCTCCTACGAGCAGTACTTC; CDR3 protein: CASTPQAGSSYEQYF
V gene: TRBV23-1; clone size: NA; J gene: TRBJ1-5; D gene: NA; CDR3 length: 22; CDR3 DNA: TGCGCCAGCAGTCAATCCCCCTCGCAGGGGATCCGGAAGGGAAATAGCAATCAGCCCCAGCATTTT; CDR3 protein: CASSQSPSQGIRKGNSNQPQHF
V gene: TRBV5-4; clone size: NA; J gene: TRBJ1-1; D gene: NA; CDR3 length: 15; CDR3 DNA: TGTGCCAGCAGCCTGGACTTGGGACAGAACACTGAAGCTTTCTTT; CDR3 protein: CASSLDLGQNTEAFF
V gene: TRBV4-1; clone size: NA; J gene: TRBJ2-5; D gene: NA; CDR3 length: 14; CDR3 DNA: TGCGCCAGCAGCCGAGAACCCCAGACGGAGACCCAGTACTTC; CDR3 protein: CASSREPQTETQYF
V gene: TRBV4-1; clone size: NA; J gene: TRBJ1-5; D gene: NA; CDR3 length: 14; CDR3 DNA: TGCGCCAGCAGGATACAAATCGGGGATCAGCCCCAGCATTTT; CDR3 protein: CASRIQIGDQPQHF
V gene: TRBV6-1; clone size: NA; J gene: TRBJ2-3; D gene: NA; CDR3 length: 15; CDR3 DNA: TGTGCCAGCAGTGATCGGTGGCAGTCCACAGATACGCAGTATTTT; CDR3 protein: CASSDRWQSTDTQYF
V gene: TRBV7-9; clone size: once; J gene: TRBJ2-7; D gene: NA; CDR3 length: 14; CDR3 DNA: TGTGCCAGCAGCCCGTCTGGCAGGGCCTACGAGCAGTACTTC; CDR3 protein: CASSPSGRAYEQYF
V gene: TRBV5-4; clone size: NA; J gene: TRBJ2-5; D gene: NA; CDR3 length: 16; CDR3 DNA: TGTGCCAGCAGCTTGGGGCGTGGCGGAACTCAAGAGACCCAGTACTTC; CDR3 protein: CASSLGRGGTQETQYF
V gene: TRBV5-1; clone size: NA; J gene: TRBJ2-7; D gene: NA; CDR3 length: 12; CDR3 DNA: TGCGCCAGCAGCGTGGACACGTACGAGCAGTACTTC; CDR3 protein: CASSVDTYEQYF
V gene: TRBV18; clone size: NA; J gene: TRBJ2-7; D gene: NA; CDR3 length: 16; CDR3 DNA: TGTGCCAGCTCACCAGAGGCAGGGGTGAAGCCCCTAGAGCAGTACTTC; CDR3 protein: CASSPEAGVKPLEQYF
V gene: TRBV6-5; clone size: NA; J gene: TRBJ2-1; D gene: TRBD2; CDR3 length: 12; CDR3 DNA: TGTGCCAGCAGTACAACTAGCGGGAAAAGGTTCTTC; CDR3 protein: CASSTTSGKRFF
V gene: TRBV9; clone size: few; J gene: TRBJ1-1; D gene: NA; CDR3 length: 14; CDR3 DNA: TGTGCCAGCAGCGTAGGCAGGCTGAACACTGAAGCTTTCTTT; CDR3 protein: CASSVGRLNTEAFF
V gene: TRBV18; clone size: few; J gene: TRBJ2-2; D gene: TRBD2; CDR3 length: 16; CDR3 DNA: TGTGCCAGCTCGCGGACTAGCGGAAGCAACACCGGGGAGCTGTTTTTT; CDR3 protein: CASSRTSGSNTGELFF
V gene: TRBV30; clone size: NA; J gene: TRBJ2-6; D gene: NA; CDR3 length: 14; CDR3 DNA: TGTGCCTGGAGTATGGTCTCTGGGGCCAACGTCCTGACTTTC; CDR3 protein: CAWSMVSGANVLTF
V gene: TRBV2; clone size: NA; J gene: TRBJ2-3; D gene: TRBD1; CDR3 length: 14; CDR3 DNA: TGTGCCAGCAGTAATTCCAGGGGGCCAAATACGCAGTATTTT; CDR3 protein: CASSNSRGPNTQYF
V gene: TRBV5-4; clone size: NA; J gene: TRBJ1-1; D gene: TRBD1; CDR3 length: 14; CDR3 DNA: TGTGCCAGCAGCGTCGGGACAGTGTACACTGAAGCTTTCTTT; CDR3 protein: CASSVGTVYTEAFF
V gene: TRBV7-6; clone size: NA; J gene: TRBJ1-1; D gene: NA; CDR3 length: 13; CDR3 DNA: TGTGCCAGCAGCTCCAGTCGGGGAACTGAAGCTTTCTTT; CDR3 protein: CASSSSRGTEAFF
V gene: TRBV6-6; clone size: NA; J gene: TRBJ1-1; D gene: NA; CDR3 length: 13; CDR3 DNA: TGTGCCAGCAGTCAGGGGACTTACACTGAAGCTTTCTTT; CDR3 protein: CASSQGTYTEAFF
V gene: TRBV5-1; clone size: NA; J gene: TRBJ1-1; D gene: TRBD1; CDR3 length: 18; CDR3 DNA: TGCGCCAGCAGCTTGGTTGGGAAACAGGGGGCGATGAACACTGAAGCTTTCTTT; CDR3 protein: CASSLVGKQGAMNTEAFF
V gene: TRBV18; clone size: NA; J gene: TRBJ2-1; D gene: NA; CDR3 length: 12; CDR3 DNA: TGTGCCAGCACAAAAGGGTACAATGAGCAGTTCTTC; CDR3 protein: CASTKGYNEQFF
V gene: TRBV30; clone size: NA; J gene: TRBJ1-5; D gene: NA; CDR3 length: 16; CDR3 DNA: TGTGCCTGGAGTGTAGCCCAAAGTTATAGCAATCAGCCCCAGCATTTT; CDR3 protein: CAWSVAQSYSNQPQHF
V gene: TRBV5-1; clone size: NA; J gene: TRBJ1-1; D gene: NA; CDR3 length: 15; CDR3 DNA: TGCGCCAGCAGCCCGGGCAGGGTAGTAGCGGCTGAAGCTTTCTTT; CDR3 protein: CASSPGRVVAAEAFF
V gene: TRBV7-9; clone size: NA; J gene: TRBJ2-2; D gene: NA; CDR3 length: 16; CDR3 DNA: TGTGCCAGCTTTAATGGGCAGCGATCGAACACCGGGGAGCTGTTTTTT; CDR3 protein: CASFNGQRSNTGELFF
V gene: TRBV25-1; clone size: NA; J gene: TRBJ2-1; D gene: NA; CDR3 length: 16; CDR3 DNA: TGTGCCAGCAGTGAATATAGTAGGGGGAAGGCGAATGAGCAGTTCTTC; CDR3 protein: CASSEYSRGKANEQFF
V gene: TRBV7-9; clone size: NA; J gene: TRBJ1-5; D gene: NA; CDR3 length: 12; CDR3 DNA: TGTGCCAGCAGCTTGGGTAATCAGCCCCAGCATTTT; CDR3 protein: CASSLGNQPQHF
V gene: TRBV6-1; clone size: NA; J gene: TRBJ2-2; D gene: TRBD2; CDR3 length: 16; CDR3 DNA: TGTGCCAGCAGTGAAGCCTTTCGGCGGGGGGCCCCCGAGCTGTTTTTT; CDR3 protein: CASSEAFRRGAPELFF
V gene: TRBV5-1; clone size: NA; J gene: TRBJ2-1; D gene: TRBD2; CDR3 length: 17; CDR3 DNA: TGCGCCAGCAGCTTGGGGCCTACTAGCGGGGGTGGGAATGAGCAGTTCTTC; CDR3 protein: CASSLGPTSGGGNEQFF
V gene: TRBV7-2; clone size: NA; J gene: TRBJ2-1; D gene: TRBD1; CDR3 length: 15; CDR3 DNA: TGTGCCAGCAGCGCCCGACAGGGGGCTGGCAATGAGCAGTTCTTC; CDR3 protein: CASSARQGAGNEQFF
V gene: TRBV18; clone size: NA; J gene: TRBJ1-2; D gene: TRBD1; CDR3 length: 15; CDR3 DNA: TGTGCCAGCCCACCCCCACCGGGGACAGGGGGCGGCTACACCTTC; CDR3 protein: CASPPPPGTGGGYTF
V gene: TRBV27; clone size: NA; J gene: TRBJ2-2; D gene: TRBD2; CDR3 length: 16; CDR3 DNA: TGTGCCAGCAGTCTCCGGGGGGGTACAAACACCGGGGAGCTGTTTTTT; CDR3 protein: CASSLRGGTNTGELFF
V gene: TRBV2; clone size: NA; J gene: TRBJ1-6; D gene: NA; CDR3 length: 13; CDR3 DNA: TGTGCCAGCACCCGGACACTAGATTCACCCCTCCACTTT; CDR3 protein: CASTRTLDSPLHF
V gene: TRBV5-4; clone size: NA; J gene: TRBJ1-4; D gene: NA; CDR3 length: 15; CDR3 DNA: TGTGCCAGCAGCTGGGGGGCGGCGGAAAACGAAAAACTGTTTTTT; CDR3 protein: CASSWGAAENEKLFF
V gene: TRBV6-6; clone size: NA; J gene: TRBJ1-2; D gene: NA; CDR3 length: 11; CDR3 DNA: TGTGCCAGCAAGGAGGGATATGGCTACACCTTC; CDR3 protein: CASKEGYGYTF
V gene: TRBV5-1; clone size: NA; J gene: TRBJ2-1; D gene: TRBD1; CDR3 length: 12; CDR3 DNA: TGCGCCAGCAGTTCAGGGGGAAATGAGCAGTTCTTC; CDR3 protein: CASSSGGNEQFF
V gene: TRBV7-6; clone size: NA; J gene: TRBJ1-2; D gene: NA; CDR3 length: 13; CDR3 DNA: TGTGCCAGCAGCTCAGGCCCAGGAGATGGCTACACCTTC; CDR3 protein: CASSSGPGDGYTF
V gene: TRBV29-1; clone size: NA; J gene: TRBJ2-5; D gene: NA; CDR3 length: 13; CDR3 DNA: TGCAGCGTTGCCTCAAGGGCCCAAGAGACCCAGTACTTC; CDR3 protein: CSVASRAQETQYF
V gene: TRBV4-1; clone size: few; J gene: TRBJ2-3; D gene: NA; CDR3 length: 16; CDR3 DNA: TGCGCCAGCAGCCAAGGAGGGATGTCTCGCACAGATACGCAGTATTTT; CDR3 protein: CASSQGGMSRTDTQYF
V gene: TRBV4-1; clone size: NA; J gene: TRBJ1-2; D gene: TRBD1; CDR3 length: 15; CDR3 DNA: TGCGCCAGCAGCCAGGCCGACGGACAGGGTTATGGCTACACCTTC; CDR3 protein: CASSQADGQGYGYTF
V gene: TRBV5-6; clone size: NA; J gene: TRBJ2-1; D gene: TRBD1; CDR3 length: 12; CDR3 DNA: TGTGCCAGCAGCTGGACAGGGGGTGAGCAGTTCTTC; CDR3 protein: CASSWTGGEQFF
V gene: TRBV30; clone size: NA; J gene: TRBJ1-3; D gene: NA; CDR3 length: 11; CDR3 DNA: TGTGCCTGGATGGCGGTAGACACCATATATTTT; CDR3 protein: CAWMAVDTIYF
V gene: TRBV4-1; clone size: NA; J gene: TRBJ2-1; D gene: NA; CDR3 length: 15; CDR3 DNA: TGCGCCAGCAGCCAAGACTTAACGGACAGCTCATCTCGGATCTTC; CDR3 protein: CASSQDLTDSSSRIF
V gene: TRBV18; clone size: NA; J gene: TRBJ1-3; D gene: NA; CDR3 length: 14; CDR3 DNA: TGTGCCAGCTCGGCGGTCGAGAGGGGAAACACCATATATTTT; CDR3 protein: CASSAVERGNTIYF
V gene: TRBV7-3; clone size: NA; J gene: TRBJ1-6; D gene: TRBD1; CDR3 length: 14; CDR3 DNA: TGTGCCAGCAGCTTGGACAGGTCGAGATCACCCCTCCACTTT; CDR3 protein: CASSLDRSRSPLHF
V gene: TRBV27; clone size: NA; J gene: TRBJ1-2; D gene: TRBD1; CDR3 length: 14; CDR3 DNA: TGTGCCAGCAGTTCACCAGGACAGGACACTGGCTACACCTTC; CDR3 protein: CASSSPGQDTGYTF
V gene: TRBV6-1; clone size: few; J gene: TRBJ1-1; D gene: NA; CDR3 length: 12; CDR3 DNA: TGTGCCACCGACCGACGCATCACTGAAGCTTTCTTT; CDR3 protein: CATDRRITEAFF
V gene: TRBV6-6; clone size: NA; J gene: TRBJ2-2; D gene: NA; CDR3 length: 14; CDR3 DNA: TGTGCCGGGACCCGGGAAATAAACACCGGGGAGCTGTTTTTT; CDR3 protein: CAGTREINTGELFF
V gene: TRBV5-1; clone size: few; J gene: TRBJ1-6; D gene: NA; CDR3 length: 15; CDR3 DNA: TGCGCCAGCAGCTTGGATGTAACAGGGCGCTCACCCCTCCACTTT; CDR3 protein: CASSLDVTGRSPLHF